This TCR beta chain was observed in a study of Ad26.COV2.S vaccination and SARS-CoV-2 variants. Documented treatment: 19 received Ad26.COV2.S at low or high dose, single or two shots; roughly five received placebo; per-sample allocation not given. Each sample was drawn 63 days after the first injection (of vaccine or placebo). The CDR3 loop spans 17 amino acids. Germline CDR1 reads MDHEN; CDR2 reads SYDVKM. Unmatched junction bases numbered 16, after V lost 5 bases and J lost 6 bases. Sequenced by immunoSEQ multiplex PCR; TCRdb stores in-frame clones only, minus some. The data show roughly 500,000 clones, around nine tenths seen once.

This specimen consisted of peripheral blood, obtained in a trial of Ad26.COV2.S vaccine versus placebo. J is TRBJ1-1 and V is TRBV28, with TRBD1 matching 9 bases. This receptor was obtained from a person aged 18-60 years who received the Ad26.COV2.S COVID-19 vaccine or a placebo. As DNA, the CDR3 is TGTGCCAGCAGTCCGACCCCCATTACAGGGGGCTGGGCTGAAGCTTTCTTT. Residues: CASSPTPITGGWAEAFF.